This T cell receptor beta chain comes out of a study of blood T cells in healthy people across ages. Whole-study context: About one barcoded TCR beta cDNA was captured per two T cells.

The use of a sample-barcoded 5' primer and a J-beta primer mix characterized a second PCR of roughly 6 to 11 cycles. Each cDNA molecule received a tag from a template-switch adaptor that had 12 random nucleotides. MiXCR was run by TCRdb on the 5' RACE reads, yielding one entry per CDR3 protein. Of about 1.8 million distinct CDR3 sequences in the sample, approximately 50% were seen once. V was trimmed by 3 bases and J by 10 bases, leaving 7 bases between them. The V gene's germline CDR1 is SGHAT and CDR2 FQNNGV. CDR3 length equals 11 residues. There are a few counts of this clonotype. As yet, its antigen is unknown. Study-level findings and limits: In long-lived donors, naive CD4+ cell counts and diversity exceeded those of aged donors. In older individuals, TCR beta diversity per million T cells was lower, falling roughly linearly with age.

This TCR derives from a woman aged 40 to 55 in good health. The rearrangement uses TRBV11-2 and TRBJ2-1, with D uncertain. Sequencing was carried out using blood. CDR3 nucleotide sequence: TGTGCCAGCAGCTTTCGAGCGGAGCAGTTCTTC. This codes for CASSFRAEQFF.